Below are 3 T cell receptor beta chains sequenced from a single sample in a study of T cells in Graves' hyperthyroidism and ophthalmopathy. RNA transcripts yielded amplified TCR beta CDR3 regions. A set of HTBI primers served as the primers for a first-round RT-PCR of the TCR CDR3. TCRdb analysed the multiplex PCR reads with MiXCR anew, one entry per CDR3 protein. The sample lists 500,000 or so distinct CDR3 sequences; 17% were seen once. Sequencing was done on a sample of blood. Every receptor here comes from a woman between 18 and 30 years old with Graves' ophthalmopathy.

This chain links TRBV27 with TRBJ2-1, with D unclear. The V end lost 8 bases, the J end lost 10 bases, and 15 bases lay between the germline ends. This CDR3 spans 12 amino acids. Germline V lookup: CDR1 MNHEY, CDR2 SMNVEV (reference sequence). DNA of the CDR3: TGTGCCAGCGGTCTCCCAAGGACCGAGCAGTTCTTC. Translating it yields CASGLPRTEQFF.

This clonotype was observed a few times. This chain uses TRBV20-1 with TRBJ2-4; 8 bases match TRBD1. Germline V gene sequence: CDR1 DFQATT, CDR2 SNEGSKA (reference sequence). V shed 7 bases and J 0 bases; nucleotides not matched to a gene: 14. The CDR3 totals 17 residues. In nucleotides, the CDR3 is TGCAGTGTTAGCACGGACAGGGATGGGGTAGCCAAAAACATTCAGTACTTC. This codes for CSVSTDRDGVAKNIQYF.

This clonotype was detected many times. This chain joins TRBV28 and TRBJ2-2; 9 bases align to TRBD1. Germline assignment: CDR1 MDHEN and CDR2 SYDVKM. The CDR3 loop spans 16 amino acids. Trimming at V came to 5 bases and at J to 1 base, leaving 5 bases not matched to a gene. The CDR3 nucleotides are TGTGCCAGCAGTGCCTCGGGACAGGGGAACACCGGGGAGCTGTTTTTT. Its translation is CASSASGQGNTGELFF.